The 15 T cell receptor beta chains listed next were all sequenced from one sample in a study of somatic mutations in cytotoxic T cells in rheumatoid arthritis. Profiling relied on immunoSEQ multiplex PCR, and the TCRdb table lists in-frame clones only, not all of them. The data show about 26,000 clones, roughly 82% seen once. The material sequenced was CD8+ T cells sorted from blood. The receptor set was obtained from a man aged 45 to 65 in good health.

The V call is TRBV9, the J call TRBJ1-2, with 10 bases identical to TRBD1. V lost 2 bases to trimming and J lost 5 bases; unmatched junction nucleotides: 6. Germline V CDR1 and CDR2: SGDLS, YYNGEE. The CDR3 covers 15 residues. The CDR3 region is CASSVRQGAGYGYTF. The CDR3 nucleotides read TGTGCCAGCAGCGTGAGACAGGGGGCCGGGTATGGCTACACCTTC.

The chain couples TRBV2 to TRBJ1-4; weak D call: TRBD1 (5 bases). CDR1 is SNHLY and CDR2 is FYNNEI in the germline V gene. The CDR3 is 17 residues long. V lost 2 bases to trimming and J lost 8 bases, with 21 bases between them. The CDR3, as DNA: TGTGCCAGCAGTGAAAACTCCCAAGGGGAACGCCGCGAAAAACTGTTTTTT. It specifies CASSENSQGERREKLFF.

The J gene is TRBJ1-2, the V gene TRBV7-8; a weak D match, TRBD1 (6 bases). The V end lost 2 bases, the J end lost 6 bases, and 13 bases lay between the germline ends. Germline values: CDR1 SGHVS, CDR2 FQNEAQ. This CDR3 is 14 amino acids long. This chain's CDR3 is CASSLRPGTHGYTF. For the CDR3, the DNA is TGTGCCAGCAGCTTAAGGCCCGGGACACATGGCTACACCTTC.

With respect to this clone: Its ends do not fully match the called genes, so a read error is possible. The V gene is TRBV11-2, the J gene TRBJ1-2; 9 nucleotides line up with TRBD1. From germline, CDR1 is SGHAT and CDR2 FQNNGV. The CDR3 is made up of 14 amino acids. The CDR3, as DNA: TGTGCCAGCAGCCTAGACAGGGGGGGCTATGGCTACACCTTC. It is translated as CASSLDRGGYGYTF.

The J gene is TRBJ2-2, the V gene TRBV7-8, with D perhaps matching TRBD2 (6 bases). This CDR3 contains 15 residues. V was trimmed by 11 bases and J by 3 bases, leaving 19 bases between them. Germline values: CDR1 SGHVS, CDR2 FQNEAQ. The CDR3 sequence: CALKLISGDTGELFF. In DNA form, the CDR3 reads TGTGCCCTCAAGCTTATATCGGGGGACACCGGGGAGCTGTTTTTT.

The chain employs TRBV7-9 and TRBJ2-3; 9 nucleotides line up with TRBD2. Per the germline V gene, CDR1 is SEHNR and CDR2 is FQNEAQ (reference sequence). The CDR3 covers 15 residues. Trimming at V came to 1 base and at J to 1 base, leaving 0 bases not matched to a gene. The CDR3 DNA is TGTGCCAGCAGCTTAGGGACTAGCGGCACAGATACGCAGTATTTT. This codes for CASSLGTSGTDTQYF.

This chain connects TRBV6-1 to TRBJ2-1; D may be TRBD2 (6 bases). Germline CDR1 reads MNHNS; CDR2 reads SASEGT. The CDR3 totals 12 residues. V lost 7 bases and J lost 7, with 11 bases in between. In DNA form, the CDR3 reads TGTGCCAGCACAGGGAGGCGGAATGAGCAGTTCTTC. Translated: CASTGRRNEQFF.

This clone showed up just once. The gene calls are TRBV7-2 and TRBJ2-1; a possible D gene is TRBD2 (6 bases). In germline, CDR1 is SGHTA, CDR2 FQGNSA. V dropped 1 base and J dropped 7 bases, with 11 bases sitting between them. The CDR3 spans 14 residues. CDR3 protein: CASSLGTGVNEQFF. The CDR3 nucleotides are TGTGCCAGCAGCTTAGGAACGGGAGTTAATGAGCAGTTCTTC.

The chain couples TRBV5-8 to TRBJ2-1, with a tentative D call TRBD2 (5 bases). Germline CDR1 SGHTS, CDR2 YDEGEE. This CDR3 is 16 amino acids long. V shed 0 bases and J shed 0 bases, with 10 bases lying between them. The CDR3 spells CASSLAIGGSYNEQFF. In DNA form, the CDR3 reads TGTGCCAGCAGCTTGGCCATCGGAGGCTCCTACAATGAGCAGTTCTTC.

This sequence joins TRBV9 and TRBJ1-1; possibly TRBD1 for D (5 bases). Trimming removed 3 bases from V and 4 bases from J, with 22 bases in between. The CDR3 has 17 residues. In germline, CDR1 is SGDLS, CDR2 YYNGEE. CDR3 coding DNA: TGTGCCAGCAGCGGAAGGGCCAGGGAGGGAGAGGGCACTGAAGCTTTCTTT. As protein: CASSGRAREGEGTEAFF.

The chain combines TRBV5-8 with TRBJ2-7, with 11 bases lining up with TRBD2. V shed 0 bases and J 0 bases; nucleotides not matched to a gene: 8. The length of the CDR3 is 18 residues. The V gene's germline CDR1 is SGHTS and CDR2 YDEGEE. The CDR3 sequence is CASSLVRTSGYSSYEQYF. CDR3 nucleotides: TGTGCCAGCAGCTTGGTTCGGACTAGCGGGTATAGCTCCTACGAGCAGTACTTC.

The chain combines TRBV5-1 with TRBJ2-5, with 9 bases fitting TRBD1. Germline CDR1 is SGHRS and CDR2 is YFSETQ. The J segment lost 2 bases and the V segment lost 4 bases, leaving 12 bases of the junction unmatched. This CDR3 has 17 residues. DNA of the CDR3: TGCGCCAGCAGCAGGGAGGGACAGGGTCTTGGACAAGAGACCCAGTACTTC. Translation: CASSREGQGLGQETQYF.

This clone was detected only once. V gene TRBV9 combines with J gene TRBJ2-7; a weak D match, TRBD1 (5 bases). Germline lookup yields CDR1 SGDLS and CDR2 YYNGEE. This CDR3 has 14 residues. V was pared by 0 bases and J by 2 bases, with 9 bases between. Written as DNA, the CDR3 is TGTGCCAGCAGCGTAGAGGGGCCCCCCTACGAGCAGTACTTC. This sequence encodes CASSVEGPPYEQYF.

V and J are TRBV7-9 and TRBJ2-3, with 7 bases identical to TRBD2. Germline assignment: CDR1 SEHNR and CDR2 FQNEAQ (reference sequence). The V and J ends lost 6 bases and 2 bases, in that order; junction bases with no gene match: 11. There are 16 residues in the CDR3. The CDR3 nucleotides read TGTGCCAGCAGATTTGGAGCGGGACTTTCCACAGATACGCAGTATTTT. It encodes CASRFGAGLSTDTQYF.

The chain carries TRBV6-5 and TRBJ1-5; the D is unclear. Germline CDR1 and CDR2: MNHEY and SVGAGI. This CDR3 region has 15 residues. Between the trimmed V and J ends, which lost 6 bases and 0 bases, there was a span of 12 bases. The CDR3 loop reads CASSRRQDSNQPQHF. In DNA form, the CDR3 reads TGTGCCAGCAGCCGAAGGCAGGATAGCAATCAGCCCCAGCATTTT.